A selection of T cell receptor beta chains follows, all from one sample in a study of CD8+ T cells in alopecia areata. Sequencing was performed with immunoSEQ multiplex PCR; in TCRdb, only in-frame clones are kept and a portion is missing. In the table there are about 110,000 clones, roughly 55% of which are singletons. Sequenced sample: NKG2D-low CD8+ T cells sorted from blood. The receptors originated from a human donor with alopecia areata. CDR3s include the opening cysteine and the closing phenylalanine or tryptophan. Each record gives: J gene, clone size, D gene, V gene, CDR3 protein, CDR3 DNA. The D gene is left open where the match is weak. For some rows the clone size is stated as once, few or many, or as a class when expanded; others skip it.

j_gene: TRBJ2-7
abundance: .
d_gene: TRBD1
v_gene: TRBV7-9
CDR3aa: CASSWDRDRDPYEQYF
CDR3nt: TGTGCCAGCAGCTGGGACCGGGACAGGGATCCCTACGAGCAGTACTTC

j_gene: TRBJ2-3
abundance: few
d_gene: TRBD1
v_gene: TRBV7-9
CDR3aa: CASRKGALGSADTQYF
CDR3nt: TGTGCCAGCCGAAAGGGGGCCCTAGGGTCGGCAGATACGCAGTATTTT

j_gene: TRBJ2-7
abundance: .
d_gene: TRBD1
v_gene: TRBV6-5
CDR3aa: CASRMTGDLRKEQYF
CDR3nt: TGTGCCAGCAGGATGACAGGGGATCTTCGGAAAGAGCAGTACTTC

j_gene: TRBJ2-3
abundance: .
d_gene: TRBD1
v_gene: TRBV27
CDR3aa: CASGQTGTLGTDTQYF
CDR3nt: TGTGCCAGCGGTCAGACAGGGACATTAGGTACAGATACGCAGTATTTT

j_gene: TRBJ2-7
abundance: medium-sized
d_gene: TRBD2
v_gene: TRBV11-2
CDR3aa: CASSLAGTSSYEQYF
CDR3nt: TGTGCCAGCAGCTTAGCTGGGACTAGCTCCTACGAGCAGTACTTC

j_gene: TRBJ1-5
abundance: .
d_gene: .
v_gene: TRBV6-5
CDR3aa: CASSYGQLGGRPQHF
CDR3nt: TGTGCCAGCAGTTACGGCCAGTTAGGTGGACGGCCCCAGCATTTT

j_gene: TRBJ2-7
abundance: few
d_gene: TRBD2
v_gene: TRBV28
CDR3aa: CATLWTSGAYEQYF
CDR3nt: TGTGCCACACTTTGGACTAGCGGAGCCTACGAGCAGTACTTC

j_gene: TRBJ2-5
abundance: .
d_gene: .
v_gene: TRBV7-9
CDR3aa: CASSLTRETQYF
CDR3nt: TGTGCCAGCAGCTTAACTCGGGAGACCCAGTACTTC

j_gene: TRBJ2-7
abundance: .
d_gene: TRBD2
v_gene: TRBV19
CDR3aa: CASSAVAGAREQYF
CDR3nt: TGTGCCAGTAGTGCGGTAGCGGGAGCTAGGGAGCAGTACTTC

j_gene: TRBJ1-2
abundance: .
d_gene: .
v_gene: TRBV5-4
CDR3aa: CASSSQATEGYTF
CDR3nt: TGTGCCAGCAGCTCCCAGGCAACGGAGGGCTACACCTTC

j_gene: TRBJ2-3
abundance: few
d_gene: .
v_gene: TRBV7-9
CDR3aa: CASSSLQRMGTDTQYF
CDR3nt: TGTGCCAGCAGCTCACTCCAGCGGATGGGTACAGATACGCAGTATTTT

j_gene: TRBJ2-7
abundance: .
d_gene: .
v_gene: TRBV4-2
CDR3aa: CASSQDSYEQYF
CDR3nt: TGTGCCAGCAGCCAAGACTCGTACGAGCAGTACTTC

j_gene: TRBJ2-2
abundance: .
d_gene: .
v_gene: TRBV29-1
CDR3aa: CSVLIHTRTGNTGELFF
CDR3nt: TGCAGCGTTCTCATACATACCAGGACGGGGAACACCGGGGAGCTGTTTTTT

j_gene: TRBJ1-2
abundance: .
d_gene: .
v_gene: TRBV29-1
CDR3aa: CSVEVLLANYGYTF
CDR3nt: TGCAGCGTTGAGGTATTGTTGGCTAACTATGGCTACACCTTC

j_gene: TRBJ2-2
abundance: .
d_gene: TRBD1
v_gene: TRBV5-1
CDR3aa: CASEGDRGAGELFF
CDR3nt: TGCGCCAGCGAAGGAGACAGGGGAGCCGGGGAGCTGTTTTTT

j_gene: TRBJ2-2
abundance: .
d_gene: TRBD2
v_gene: TRBV6-6
CDR3aa: CASSYTGLAAGELFF
CDR3nt: TGTGCCAGCAGTTACACAGGACTAGCAGCCGGGGAGCTGTTTTTT

j_gene: TRBJ1-1
abundance: .
d_gene: .
v_gene: TRBV19
CDR3aa: CASSITGNTEAFF
CDR3nt: TGTGCCAGTAGTATTACAGGGAACACTGAAGCTTTCTTT

j_gene: TRBJ2-5
abundance: .
d_gene: .
v_gene: TRBV28
CDR3aa: CATSGPSETQYF
CDR3nt: TGTGCCACCAGCGGGCCGTCGGAGACCCAGTACTTC

j_gene: TRBJ1-2
abundance: .
d_gene: TRBD1
v_gene: TRBV5-1
CDR3aa: CASSLGDREYYGYTF
CDR3nt: TGCGCCAGCAGCTTAGGGGACAGGGAATACTATGGCTACACCTTC

j_gene: TRBJ2-7
abundance: .
d_gene: TRBD2
v_gene: TRBV4-1
CDR3aa: CASSQLQGLARGYEQYF
CDR3nt: TGCGCCAGCAGCCAACTACAAGGACTAGCGAGAGGATACGAGCAGTACTTC